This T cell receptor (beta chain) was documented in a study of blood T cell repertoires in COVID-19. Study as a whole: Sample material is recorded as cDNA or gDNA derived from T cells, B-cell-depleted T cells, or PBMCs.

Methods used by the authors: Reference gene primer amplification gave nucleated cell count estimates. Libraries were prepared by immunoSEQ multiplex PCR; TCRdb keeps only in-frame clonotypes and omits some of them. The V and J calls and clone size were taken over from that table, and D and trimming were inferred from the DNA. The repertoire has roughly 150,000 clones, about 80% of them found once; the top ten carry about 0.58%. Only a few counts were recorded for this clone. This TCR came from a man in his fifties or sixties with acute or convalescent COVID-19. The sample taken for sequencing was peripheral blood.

The CDR3 nucleotides read TGTGCCAGCAGTGAAAGGACAGTAGATGGCTACACCTTC. This codes for CASSERTVDGYTF. V usage is TRBV2 and J usage is TRBJ1-2; TRBD1 might be the D (6 bases). This CDR3 comprises 13 residues. The germline V gene encodes CDR1 SNHLY and CDR2 FYNNEI. The ends were cut back, 2 bases at V and 6 bases at J, with 10 bases in the middle.